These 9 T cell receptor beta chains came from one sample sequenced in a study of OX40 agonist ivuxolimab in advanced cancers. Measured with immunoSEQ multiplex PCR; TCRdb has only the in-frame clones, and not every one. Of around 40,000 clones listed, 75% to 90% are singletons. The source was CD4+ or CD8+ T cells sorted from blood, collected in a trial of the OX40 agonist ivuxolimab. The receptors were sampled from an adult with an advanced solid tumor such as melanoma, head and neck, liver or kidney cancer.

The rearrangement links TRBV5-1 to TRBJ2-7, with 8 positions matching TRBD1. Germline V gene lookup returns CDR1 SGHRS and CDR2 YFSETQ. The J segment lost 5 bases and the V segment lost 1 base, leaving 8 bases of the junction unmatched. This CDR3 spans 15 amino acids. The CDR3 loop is CASSLPNQGANEQYF. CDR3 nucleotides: TGCGCCAGCAGCTTGCCGAACCAGGGGGCCAACGAGCAGTACTTC.

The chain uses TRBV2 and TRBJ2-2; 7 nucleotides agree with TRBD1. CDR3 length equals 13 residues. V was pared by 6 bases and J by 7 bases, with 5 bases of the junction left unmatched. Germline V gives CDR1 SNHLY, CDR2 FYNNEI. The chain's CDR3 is CASRLQGSGELFF. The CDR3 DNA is TGTGCCAGCAGATTACAGGGGAGCGGGGAGCTGTTTTTT. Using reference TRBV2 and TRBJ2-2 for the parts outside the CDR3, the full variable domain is EPEVTQTPSHQVTQMGQEVILRCVPISNHLYFYWYRQILGQKVEFLVSFYNNEISEKSEIFDDQFSVERPDGSNFTLKIRSTKLEDSAMYFCASRLQGSGELFFGEGSRLTVL.

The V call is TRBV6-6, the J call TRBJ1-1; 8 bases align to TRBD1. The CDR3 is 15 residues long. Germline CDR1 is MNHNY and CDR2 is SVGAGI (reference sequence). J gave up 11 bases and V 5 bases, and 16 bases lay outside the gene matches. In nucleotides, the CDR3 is TGTGCCAGCAGTCCCCGCCAGGGGGCCACGGGGTTGGCTTTCTTT. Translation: CASSPRQGATGLAFF.

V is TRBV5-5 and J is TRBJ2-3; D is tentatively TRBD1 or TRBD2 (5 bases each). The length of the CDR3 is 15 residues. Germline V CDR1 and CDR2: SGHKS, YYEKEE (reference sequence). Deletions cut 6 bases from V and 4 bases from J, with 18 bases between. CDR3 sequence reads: CASTKNGAGADTQYF. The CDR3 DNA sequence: TGTGCCAGCACCAAGAACGGGGCCGGCGCAGATACGCAGTATTTT.

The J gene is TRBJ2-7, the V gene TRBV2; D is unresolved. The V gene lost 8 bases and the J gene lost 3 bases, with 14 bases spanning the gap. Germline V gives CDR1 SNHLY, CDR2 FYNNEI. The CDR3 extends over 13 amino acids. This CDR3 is CASHGAPNYEQYF. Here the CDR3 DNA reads TGTGCCAGCCATGGAGCGCCTAACTACGAGCAGTACTTC.

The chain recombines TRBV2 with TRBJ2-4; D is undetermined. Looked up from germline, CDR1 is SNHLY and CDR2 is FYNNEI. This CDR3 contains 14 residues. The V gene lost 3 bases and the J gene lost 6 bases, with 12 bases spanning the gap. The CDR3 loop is CASSEAATINIQYF. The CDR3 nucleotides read TGTGCCAGCAGTGAGGCCGCCACTATAAACATTCAGTACTTC.

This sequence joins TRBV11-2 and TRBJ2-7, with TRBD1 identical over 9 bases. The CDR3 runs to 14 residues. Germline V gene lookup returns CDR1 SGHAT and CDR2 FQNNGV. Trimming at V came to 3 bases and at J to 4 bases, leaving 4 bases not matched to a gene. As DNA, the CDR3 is TGTGCCAGCAGCTTCGGGACAGGGCAGTACGAGCAGTACTTC. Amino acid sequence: CASSFGTGQYEQYF.

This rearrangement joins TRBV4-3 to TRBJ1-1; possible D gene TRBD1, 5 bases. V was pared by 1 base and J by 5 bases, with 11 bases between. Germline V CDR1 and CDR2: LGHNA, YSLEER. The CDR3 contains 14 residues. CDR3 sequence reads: CASSQALGGTEAFF. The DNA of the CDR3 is TGCGCCAGCAGCCAAGCCCTTGGGGGTACTGAAGCTTTCTTT.

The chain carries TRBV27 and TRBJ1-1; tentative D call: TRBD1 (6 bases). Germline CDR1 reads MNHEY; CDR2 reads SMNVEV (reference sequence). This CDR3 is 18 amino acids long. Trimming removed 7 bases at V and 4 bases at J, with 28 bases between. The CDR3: CASKSRNRALSLGTEAFF. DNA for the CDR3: TGTGCCAGCAAGTCTAGGAACAGGGCCCTTAGTTTGGGCACTGAAGCTTTCTTT.